These 24 T cell receptor beta chains were sequenced from one sample in a study of cytotoxic CD8 clonotypes in ibrutinib-treated CLL (dated by TCRdb to 2020 to 2022). The library came from the immunoSEQ multiplex PCR assay. TCRdb took over this immuneACCESS table, retaining in-frame rearrangements with V and J assigned. Such tables are incomplete; in checked studies, under half of the missing clones stem from an unresolved V gene, and the remainder is unexplained. The sample records 270,000 or so clones, 60% to 80% of which are singletons. The ten largest clones capture around 5.3% of the sample. This sample's time point label indicates: progressive disease on ibrutinib. The specimen comprised PBMCs, sampled at disease progression, from a patient treated with ibrutinib. These receptors were taken from a human donor with chronic lymphocytic leukemia.

The chain carries TRBV4-2 and TRBJ1-2, with 7 bases lining up with TRBD1. Germline V CDR1 and CDR2: LGHNA, YNFKEQ. With 1 base clipped from V and 7 bases from J, the junction kept 9 bases outside the gene matches. The CDR3 covers 15 residues. CDR3 loop: CASSQGDSVWAGYTF. Here the CDR3 DNA reads TGTGCCAGCAGCCAAGGGGACAGCGTCTGGGCTGGCTACACCTTC.

The rearrangement uses TRBV7-6 and TRBJ2-5; 14 bases fit TRBD2. Germline assignment: CDR1 SGHVS and CDR2 FNYEAQ. CDR3 length: 15 residues. V trimming: 5 bases; J trimming: 4 bases; junction bases outside the gene matches: 3. The CDR3 loop reads CASSRGLAGVETQYF. In DNA, the CDR3 is TGTGCCAGCAGCCGGGGACTAGCGGGGGTAGAGACCCAGTACTTC.

V is TRBV7-9 and J is TRBJ1-2; D is perhaps TRBD1 (6 bases). CDR1 is SEHNR, CDR2 FQNEAQ, per germline (reference sequence). The ends were cut back, 5 bases at V and 4 bases at J, with 17 bases in the middle. There are 15 residues in the CDR3. The CDR3 spells CASSPDSFFIYGYTF. CDR3 DNA: TGTGCCAGCAGCCCGGACAGTTTTTTTATCTATGGCTACACCTTC.

The rearrangement joins TRBV10-3 to TRBJ1-1; D may be TRBD1 (6 bases). Deletions cut 7 bases from V and 6 bases from J, with 9 bases between. CDR1 is ENHRY, CDR2 SYGVKD, per germline. This CDR3 contains 11 residues. The CDR3 reads CAIMGGSEAFF. Here the CDR3 DNA reads TGTGCCATCATGGGGGGCTCTGAAGCTTTCTTT.

This chain uses TRBV6-1 with TRBJ1-2, with 9 bases lining up with TRBD1. The V gene's germline CDR1 is MNHNS and CDR2 SASEGT. The CDR3 loop spans 15 amino acids. Trimming removed 6 bases from V and 3 bases from J; junction bases left unmatched: 8. The CDR3: CASRPYRGLDYGYTF. The CDR3, as DNA: TGTGCCAGCAGACCCTACAGGGGGCTAGACTATGGCTACACCTTC.

This clone has more than one count but fewer than ten. This chain joins TRBV27 and TRBJ2-1, with 9 positions matching TRBD2. The ends lost 2 bases at V and 8 bases at J; junction bases unmatched: 4. The CDR3 length is 14 residues. Germline CDR1 reads MNHEY; CDR2 reads SMNVEV (reference sequence). Here the CDR3 reads CASSLAGGWDEQFF. In nucleotides, the CDR3 is TGTGCCAGCAGTTTAGCGGGGGGGTGGGATGAGCAGTTCTTC.

This clone has a handful of counts. J is TRBJ2-1 and V is TRBV19; possibly TRBD2 for D (6 bases). Germline V gives CDR1 LNHDA, CDR2 SQIVND (reference sequence). The V gene lost 6 bases and the J gene lost 2 bases, with 14 bases spanning the gap. The CDR3 runs to 15 residues. This CDR3 reads CASRLTGRPYNEQFF. The DNA of the CDR3 is TGTGCCAGTAGACTGACGGGGAGGCCCTACAATGAGCAGTTCTTC.

This chain uses TRBV29-1 with TRBJ2-4; D is unresolved. The CDR3 is 14 residues long. CDR1 SQVTM and CDR2 ANQGSEA come from the germline V gene. Between the trimmed V and J ends, which lost 4 bases and 0 bases, there was a span of 10 bases. In DNA form, the CDR3 reads TGCAGCGTTGGAGGCATGTTAGCCAAAAACATTCAGTACTTC. Encoded protein: CSVGGMLAKNIQYF.

The chain combines TRBV7-7 with TRBJ2-2; either TRBD1 or TRBD2 may supply D (5 bases each). V was clipped by 5 bases and J by 4 bases, with 11 bases between them. This CDR3 region has 14 residues. Germline V lookup: CDR1 SSHAT, CDR2 FNYEAQ (reference sequence). This CDR3 is CASSAGALTGELFF. CDR3 nucleotides: TGTGCCAGCAGCGCCGGGGCTCTCACCGGGGAGCTGTTTTTT.

V and J are TRBV6-5 and TRBJ1-1, with TRBD1 as a possible D gene (6 bases). CDR1 and CDR2 from the germline V gene are MNHEY and SVGAGI. The V and J ends lost 5 bases and 5 bases respectively, with 9 bases between them. The CDR3 extends over 12 amino acids. The DNA of the CDR3 is TGTGCCAGCAGTGACAGGACGACTGAAGCTTTCTTT. Protein sequence: CASSDRTTEAFF.

In its sample, this clone was seen a few times. The rearrangement links TRBV6-5 to TRBJ1-2; TRBD1 might be the D (6 bases). The CDR3 runs 15 residues. Trimming removed 3 bases from V and 4 bases from J, with 15 bases in between. In germline, CDR1 is MNHEY, CDR2 SVGAGI. Here the CDR3 reads CASSYFPTGFYGYTF. The CDR3, as DNA: TGTGCCAGCAGTTATTTTCCTACAGGGTTCTATGGCTACACCTTC.

The gene calls are TRBV5-1 and TRBJ2-1, with 11 bases matching TRBD2. With V trimmed by 3 bases and J by 4 bases, 15 bases remained unmatched. Germline loops: CDR1 SGHRS, CDR2 YFSETQ. The CDR3 has 19 residues. CDR3 sequence (DNA): TGCGCCAGCAGCTCATACTCCGGAATAGCGGGAGGGACGTACAATGAGCAGTTCTTC. Translating it yields CASSSYSGIAGGTYNEQFF.

The V gene is TRBV13, the J gene TRBJ2-1; 13 bases are shared with TRBD2. Germline CDR1 reads PRHDT; CDR2 reads FYEKMQ (reference sequence). V lost 7 bases, J lost 4 bases, and 4 bases stayed unmatched. The CDR3 has 15 amino acids. This chain's CDR3 is CASIGLAGAYNEQFF. CDR3 nucleotides: TGTGCCAGCATCGGACTAGCGGGAGCTTACAATGAGCAGTTCTTC.

The rearrangement joins TRBV2 to TRBJ1-3, with TRBD1 as a possible D gene (5 bases). The CDR3 is made up of 16 amino acids. Looked up from germline, CDR1 is SNHLY and CDR2 is FYNNEI. Trimming pared 3 bases from V and 0 bases from J, leaving 12 bases between. Written as DNA, the CDR3 is TGTGCCAGCAGTGATGGGACGGGTAGCTCTGGAAACACCATATATTTT. Translation gives CASSDGTGSSGNTIYF.

The gene calls are TRBV9 and TRBJ2-3; 7 bases fit TRBD2. Trimming removed 5 bases from V and 0 bases from J; junction bases left unmatched: 3. Germline V lookup: CDR1 SGDLS, CDR2 YYNGEE. The CDR3 runs 14 residues. CDR3 DNA sequence: TGTGCCAGCAGATTGACTAGCAGCACAGATACGCAGTATTTT. Protein: CASRLTSSTDTQYF.

The J gene is TRBJ1-3, the V gene TRBV7-2; no firm D call. Trimming removed 1 base at V and 6 bases at J, with 13 bases between. Germline assignment: CDR1 SGHTA and CDR2 FQGNSA. The CDR3 has 15 amino acids. The CDR3 sequence is CASSLGLGRVNTIYF. CDR3 DNA sequence: TGTGCCAGCAGCTTAGGTCTTGGGAGGGTAAACACCATATATTTT.

The sample holds one count of this clone. The chain carries TRBV7-8 and TRBJ2-5, with a tentative D call TRBD1 (6 bases). The CDR3 sequence is 14 residues long. Trimming stripped 2 bases from V and 2 bases from J, with 9 bases between. Germline values: CDR1 SGHVS, CDR2 FQNEAQ. The CDR3 spells CASSLRGIQETQYF. The DNA of the CDR3 is TGTGCCAGCAGCTTAAGGGGGATACAAGAGACCCAGTACTTC.

This clone has only a few counts. The chain carries TRBV7-6 and TRBJ2-3, with D possibly being TRBD2 (5 bases). The V end lost 1 base, the J end lost 0 bases, and 11 bases lay between the germline ends. The CDR3 length is 16 residues. Germline loops: CDR1 SGHVS, CDR2 FNYEAQ. The CDR3 loop reads CASSLDSSASTDTQYF. CDR3 coding DNA: TGTGCCAGCAGCTTAGATAGTAGCGCAAGCACAGATACGCAGTATTTT.

DNA of the CDR3: TGCGCCAGCAGCCCCGTGAGGGGGCGTCAAGAGACCCAGTACTTC. Protein product: CASSPVRGRQETQYF. The V and J genes are TRBV4-1 and TRBJ2-5, with 7 nucleotides matching TRBD1. Germline V gives CDR1 MGHRA, CDR2 YSYEKL. The trim removed 4 bases at V and 2 bases at J, leaving 7 bases unmatched. CDR3 size: 15 residues.

This chain connects TRBV9 to TRBJ2-1, with 8 nucleotides matching TRBD1. The V segment lost 3 bases and the J segment 8 bases; nucleotides outside the gene matches: 10. Germline-derived CDR1 and CDR2 are SGDLS and YYNGEE. There are 15 residues in the CDR3. The CDR3 DNA reads TGTGCCAGCAGCGCCCGGACAGGGAACGGTTATGAGCAGTTCTTC. It yields the protein CASSARTGNGYEQFF.

This chain joins TRBV13 and TRBJ2-1, with TRBD2 identical over 9 bases. Germline-derived CDR1 and CDR2 are PRHDT and FYEKMQ (reference sequence). The trim removed 4 bases at V and 3 bases at J, leaving 7 bases unmatched. This CDR3 region has 16 residues. The CDR3 is CASSSSGGTFYNEQFF. CDR3 sequence (DNA): TGTGCCAGCAGCTCCAGCGGGGGGACTTTCTACAATGAGCAGTTCTTC.

Turning to this clone: Other nucleotide sequences in the sample specify the same CDR3. The V call is TRBV9, the J call TRBJ2-2; no clear D gene. The CDR3 runs to 12 residues. Germline CDR1 SGDLS, CDR2 YYNGEE. The V gene lost 4 bases and the J gene lost 6 bases, with 7 bases spanning the gap. The CDR3 is CASSLGAGELFF. The CDR3, as DNA: TGTGCCAGCAGCCTTGGCGCCGGGGAGCTGTTTTTT.

This chain connects TRBV7-9 to TRBJ2-7, with a possible D match to TRBD1 (6 bases). Germline assignment: CDR1 SEHNR and CDR2 FQNEAQ (reference sequence). V was shortened by 3 bases and J by 1 base, with 10 bases between the two germline ends. CDR3 size: 14 residues. Here the CDR3 DNA reads TGTGCCAGCAGCTTCCTCGGGACATCCTACGAGCAGTACTTC. Translated, it gives CASSFLGTSYEQYF. Based on the CDR3 plus reference TRBV7-9 and TRBJ2-7, the full variable domain is DTGVSQNPRHKITKRGQNVTFRCDPISEHNRLYWYRQTLGQGPEFLTYFQNEAQLEKSRLLSDRFSAERPKGSFSTLEIQRTEQGDSAMYLCASSFLGTSYEQYFGPGTRLTVT.

The chain carries TRBV27 and TRBJ1-1; TRBD1 matches 7 bases. Germline V gives CDR1 MNHEY, CDR2 SMNVEV (reference sequence). V was pared by 2 bases and J by 4 bases, with 7 bases of the junction left unmatched. CDR3 length: 15 residues. This CDR3 is CASSLGWTGVTEAFF. Written as DNA, the CDR3 is TGTGCCAGCAGTTTAGGTTGGACAGGCGTCACTGAAGCTTTCTTT.